This T cell receptor beta chain was documented in a study of cytomegalovirus exposure and HLA in healthy donors. Turning to this clone: Its matching antigen is unknown.

Losses at the gene ends were 3 bases for V and 6 bases for J; bases not matched to a gene: 6. Per germline, CDR1 SEHNR and CDR2 FQNEAQ (reference sequence). The CDR3 is made up of 15 amino acids. Amplification used 60 Vbeta primers and 13 Jbeta primers. Clones were sequenced by immunoSEQ multiplex PCR, and TCRdb holds only the in-frame ones, with some missing. The profile covers roughly 250,000 clones, with around four fifths appearing a single time and 1.5% to 2.5% taken by the ten largest. Notes on the study in general: Later analysis suggested most CMV-associated TCR beta chains were HLA-restricted. CMV serostatus alone was available as immune exposure information. The CMV antigen specificity of a few CMV-associated chains was confirmed through in vitro analysis.

The sequence derives from a woman aged 40 to 50 in good health and CMV-seropositive. The specimen was PBMCs. V is TRBV7-9 and J is TRBJ2-1; 9 positions agree with TRBD1. The CDR3 sequence is CASSFLGQGTNEQFF. The CDR3 nucleotides read TGTGCCAGCAGCTTCCTGGGACAGGGCACCAATGAGCAGTTCTTC.